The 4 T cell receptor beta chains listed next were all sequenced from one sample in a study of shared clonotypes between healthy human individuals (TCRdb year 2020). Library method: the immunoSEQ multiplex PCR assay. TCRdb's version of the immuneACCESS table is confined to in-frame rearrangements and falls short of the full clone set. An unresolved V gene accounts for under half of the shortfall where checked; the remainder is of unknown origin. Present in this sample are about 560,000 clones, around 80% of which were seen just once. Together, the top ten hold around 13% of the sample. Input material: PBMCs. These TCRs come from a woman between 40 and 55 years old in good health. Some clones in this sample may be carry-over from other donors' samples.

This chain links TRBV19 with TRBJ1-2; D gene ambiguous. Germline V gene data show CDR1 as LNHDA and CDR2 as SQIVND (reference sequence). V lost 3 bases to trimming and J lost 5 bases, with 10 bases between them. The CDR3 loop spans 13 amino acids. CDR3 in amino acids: CASSINTVYGYTF. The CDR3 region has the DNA TGTGCCAGTAGTATCAACACTGTGTATGGCTACACCTTC.

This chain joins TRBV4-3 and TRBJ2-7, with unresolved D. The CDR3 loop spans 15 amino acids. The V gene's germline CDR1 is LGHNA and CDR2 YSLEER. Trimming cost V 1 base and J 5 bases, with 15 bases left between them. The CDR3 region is CASSQALKSGDEQYF. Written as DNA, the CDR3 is TGCGCCAGCAGCCAAGCTTTAAAGAGTGGCGACGAGCAGTACTTC.

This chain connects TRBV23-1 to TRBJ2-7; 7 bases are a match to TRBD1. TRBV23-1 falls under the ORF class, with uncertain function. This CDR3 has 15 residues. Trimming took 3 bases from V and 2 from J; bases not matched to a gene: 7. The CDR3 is CASSHLLGQTYEQYF. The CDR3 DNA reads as TGCGCCAGCAGTCACCTCTTGGGACAGACCTACGAGCAGTACTTC.

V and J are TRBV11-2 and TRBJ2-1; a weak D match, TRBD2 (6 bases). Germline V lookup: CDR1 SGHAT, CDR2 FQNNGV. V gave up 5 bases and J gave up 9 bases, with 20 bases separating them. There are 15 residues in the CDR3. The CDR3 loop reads CASSPRWGGAPEQFF. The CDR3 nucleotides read TGTGCCAGCAGCCCACGCTGGGGCGGGGCTCCTGAGCAGTTCTTC. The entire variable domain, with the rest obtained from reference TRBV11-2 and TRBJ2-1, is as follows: EAGVAQSPRYKIIEKRQSVAFWCNPISGHATLYWYQQILGQGPKLLIQFQNNGVVDDSQLPKDRFSAERLKGVDSTLKIQPAKLEDSAVYLCASSPRWGGAPEQFFGPGTRLTVL.